The 7 T cell receptor beta chains given below trace back to one sample, sequenced in a study of T cells in Graves' hyperthyroidism and ophthalmopathy (dated by TCRdb to between 2019 and 2020). Libraries were prepared through multiplex PCR. Instrument used: Illumina HiSeq 2000. The TCR beta CDR3 regions were amplified from the RNA transcripts. For the first round of RT-PCR on the TCR CDR3, the HTBI primer set was used together with the Qiagen OneStep RT-PCR kit. Using fastp at Q25 and MiXCR, TCRdb reprocessed the public reads and kept productive beta chains. Rows are combined by CDR3 protein, so each entry shows the most common genes and DNA. In all, the sample holds just over 550,000 distinct CDR3 sequences, and around 46% of those were seen once. Clones ranked in the top ten supply about 8.2% of the sample. Sequencing used peripheral blood or thyroid tissue (not recorded which). These receptors all stem from a young woman with Graves' hyperthyroidism. Donor details come from another sample of the same person, matched by shared clones.

On this clonotype itself: This may be a read error: a much more frequent sequence differs by one nucleotide. The chain links TRBV11-3 to TRBJ1-5; D unresolved. This CDR3 is 11 amino acids long. Per germline, CDR1 SGHNT and CDR2 YENEEA. The CDR3: CASSHRQSQHF. The CDR3 DNA reads as TGTGCCAGCAGCCATCGTCAGTCCCAGCATTTT.

This clonotype was counted ten times or more. Here the CDR3 reads CASSHHWPRDYGYTF. DNA for the CDR3: TGTGCCAGCAGCCATCACTGGCCCAGAGACTATGGCTACACCTTC. V and J are TRBV7-8 and TRBJ1-2; no clear D. V was pared by 5 bases and J by 3 bases, with 16 bases between. Germline V gene lookup returns CDR1 SGHVS and CDR2 FQNEAQ. This CDR3 has 15 residues. Full variable domain (missing parts from reference TRBV7-8 and TRBJ1-2): GAGVSQSPRYKVAKRGQDVALRCDPISGHVSLFWYQQALGQGPEFLTYFQNEAQLDKSGLPSDRFFAERPEGSVSTLKIQRTQQEDSAVYLCASSHHWPRDYGYTFGSGTRLTVV.

The rearrangement uses TRBV29-1 and TRBJ1-2, with a tentative D call TRBD1 (6 bases). The length of the CDR3 is 15 residues. V shed 6 bases and J shed 0 bases, with 17 bases lying between them. CDR1 and CDR2 (germline): SQVTM, ANQGSEA. The CDR3 is CSVKQGEKANYGYTF. CDR3 nucleotide sequence: TGCAGCGTGAAACAGGGAGAGAAGGCTAACTATGGCTACACCTTC.

The chain links TRBV7-2 to TRBJ2-7; D gene uncertain. Trimming pared 5 bases from V and 3 bases from J, leaving 11 bases between. CDR3 length: 13 amino acids. CDR1 and CDR2 (germline): SGHTA, FQGNSA. CDR3 in amino acids: CASSVRGGYEQYF. The CDR3 nucleotides read TGTGCCAGCAGCGTTCGAGGCGGCTACGAGCAGTACTTC.

V gene TRBV2 combines with J gene TRBJ1-5, with 9 bases identical to TRBD1. Germline CDR1 SNHLY, CDR2 FYNNEI. V trimming: 6 bases; J trimming: 10 bases; junction bases outside the gene matches: 7. CDR3 length: 13 amino acids. The CDR3 here is CASSDPGQGPQHF. The CDR3 nucleotides read TGTGCCAGCAGCGATCCGGGACAGGGCCCCCAGCATTTT.

This clonotype was recorded at least ten times. The V call is TRBV29-1, the J call TRBJ2-5; possible D gene TRBD2, 6 bases. V lost 4 bases, J lost 5 bases, and 14 bases lay in between. CDR3 size: 13 residues. Per germline, CDR1 SQVTM and CDR2 ANQGSEA. The CDR3 region has the DNA TGCAGCGTTGGGCTCAGGGCGGGGGAGACCCAGTACTTC. This sequence encodes CSVGLRAGETQYF.

The V call is TRBV7-6, the J call TRBJ2-7, with TRBD2 as a possible D gene (6 bases). The germline CDR1 and CDR2 sequences are SGHVS and FNYEAQ. Trimming removed 4 bases from V and 3 bases from J, with 16 bases in between. The CDR3 sequence is 15 residues long. The CDR3 protein is CASSSRAGRSYEQYF. For the CDR3, the DNA is TGTGCCAGCAGCTCCAGGGCAGGGAGGAGCTACGAGCAGTACTTC.